These 8 T cell receptor beta chains were all obtained from the same sample, sequenced in a study of OX40 agonist ivuxolimab in advanced cancers. Measured with immunoSEQ multiplex PCR; TCRdb has only the in-frame clones, and not every one. Seen here are approximately 62,000 clones, around 89% observed once, and the top ten hold about 12%. Source: CD4+ or CD8+ T cells sorted from blood, taken in a trial of the OX40 agonist ivuxolimab. These receptors were obtained from an adult with an advanced solid tumor such as melanoma, head and neck, liver or kidney cancer.

This clone has a handful of counts. The chain uses TRBV7-9 and TRBJ1-1, with D possibly TRBD1 on 5 matching bases. Germline values: CDR1 SEHNR, CDR2 FQNEAQ (reference sequence). There are 14 residues in the CDR3. Trimming stripped 0 bases from V and 8 bases from J, with 13 bases between. The CDR3 reads CASSLADSGREAFF. CDR3 sequence (DNA): TGTGCCAGCAGCTTAGCCGACAGTGGTCGCGAAGCTTTCTTT.

The chain has TRBV30 and TRBJ2-3; D gene ambiguous. The CDR3 extends over 12 amino acids. The germline V and J ends were trimmed by 7 bases and 6 bases, with 14 bases remaining between them. The germline CDR1 and CDR2 sequences are GTSNPN and SVGIG (reference sequence). The CDR3, as DNA: TGTGCCTCGGACGCGGAGACGGATACGCAGTATTTT. Protein product: CASDAETDTQYF.

The chain joins TRBV15 to TRBJ1-1; 7 bases align to TRBD1. With 6 bases clipped from V and 7 bases from J, the junction kept 11 bases outside the gene matches. CDR3 length equals 14 residues. The germline V gene has CDR1 LNHNV and CDR2 YYDKDF (reference sequence). The CDR3 loop is CATSLDREILEAFF. CDR3 bases: TGTGCCACCAGTCTAGACAGGGAGATCCTTGAAGCTTTCTTT.

This chain connects TRBV2 to TRBJ2-3; D is possibly TRBD2 (6 bases). Germline CDR1 is SNHLY and CDR2 is FYNNEI. Trimming took 6 bases from V and 3 from J, leaving 16 bases between them. CDR3 length equals 15 residues. CDR3 coding DNA: TGTGCCAGCAGCCCACAGGTCGGGAGAACAGATACGCAGTATTTT. Protein product: CASSPQVGRTDTQYF.

This clone was seen a handful of times. J is TRBJ1-1 and V is TRBV30, with D unclear. This CDR3 has 13 amino acids. Trimming shortened V by 0 bases and J by 3 bases, and 8 bases separated the two germline ends. Germline CDR1 reads GTSNPN; CDR2 reads SVGIG (reference sequence). The CDR3 sequence is CAWSVEGYTEAFF. As DNA, the CDR3 is TGTGCCTGGAGTGTCGAGGGCTACACTGAAGCTTTCTTT. Full variable domain (remainder filled in from reference TRBV30 and TRBJ1-1): SQTIHQWPATLVQPVGSPLSLECTVEGTSNPNLYWYRQAAGRGLQLLFYSVGIGQISSEVPQNLSASRPQDRQFILSSKKLLLSDSGFYLCAWSVEGYTEAFFGQGTRLTVV.

This chain connects TRBV7-2 to TRBJ2-5; tentatively, D is TRBD2 (5 bases). The CDR3 is 15 residues long. Per germline, CDR1 SGHTA and CDR2 FQGNSA. Trimming removed 5 bases at V and 3 bases at J, with 16 bases between. CDR3 sequence reads: CASSLWTLLEETQYF. CDR3 DNA sequence: TGTGCCAGCAGCCTCTGGACTCTACTCGAAGAGACCCAGTACTTC.

J is TRBJ2-3 and V is TRBV9; 8 positions match TRBD2. The CDR3 contains 16 residues. The germline V gene has CDR1 SGDLS and CDR2 YYNGEE. Unmatched junction bases numbered 10, after V lost 3 bases and J lost 4 bases. The CDR3 DNA is TGTGCCAGCAGCGGATTGGCGGGGGGCAGCGCAGATACGCAGTATTTT. Amino acid sequence: CASSGLAGGSADTQYF. The whole variable domain, filled in from reference TRBV9 and TRBJ2-3, reads DSGVTQTPKHLITATGQRVTLRCSPRSGDLSVYWYQQSLDQGLQFLIQYYNGEERAKGNILERFSAQQFPDLHSELNLSSLELGDSALYFCASSGLAGGSADTQYFGPGTRLTVL.

This clone was observed a handful of times. This rearrangement joins TRBV19 to TRBJ2-1, with unresolved D. The CDR3 totals 15 residues. Germline V lookup: CDR1 LNHDA, CDR2 SQIVND (reference sequence). With 1 base removed from V and 6 bases from J, the gap between germline ends came to 13 bases. CDR3 nucleotide sequence: TGTGCCAGTAGTATAGGGGGAACCCTTCTCAATGAGCAGTTCTTC. This sequence encodes CASSIGGTLLNEQFF.